These 3 T cell receptor beta chains were all obtained from the same sample, sequenced in a study of PD-1 blockade in classical Hodgkin lymphoma. Time point indicated: cycle 4 day 1 (C4D1), after 5 to 7 weeks of nivolumab. No patient escaped relapse after autologous stem cell transplantation, and brentuximab vedotin exposure varied. Thawed PBMCs underwent magnetic negative selection to yield purified CD4+ T cells. The method was immunoSEQ multiplex PCR; TCRdb's version includes in-frame clones alone and lacks a portion of them. The top ten clones hold over 0.6% of a sample with almost 30,000 clones, approximately 80% of them seen once. The sample here was CD4+ T cells from blood, taken before the fourth cycle of nivolumab. The receptors were sampled from a human donor with classical Hodgkin lymphoma.

This clone has just a few counts. The gene calls are TRBV30 and TRBJ1-2; 8 bases agree with TRBD1. Germline lookup yields CDR1 GTSNPN and CDR2 SVGIG (reference sequence). CDR3 size: 17 residues. V was clipped by 4 bases and J by 0 bases; unmatched bases: 13. The CDR3 loop is CAWISRWDRITNYGYTF. The CDR3 DNA reads as TGTGCCTGGATATCTCGTTGGGACAGGATTACTAACTATGGCTACACCTTC.

V usage is TRBV29-1 and J usage is TRBJ1-4; D remains unclear. V gave up 7 bases and J gave up 0 bases, with 12 bases separating them. This CDR3 is built from 14 residues. Germline loops: CDR1 SQVTM, CDR2 ANQGSEA. This CDR3 is CSARTDATNEKLFF. The CDR3 DNA is TGCAGCGCTAGGACGGACGCAACTAATGAAAAACTGTTTTTT.

The chain is built from TRBV2 and TRBJ2-5, with TRBD1 matching 9 bases. V lost 8 bases and J lost 5; bases outside the gene matches: 9. The CDR3 has 14 amino acids. In germline, CDR1 is SNHLY, CDR2 FYNNEI. The CDR3 nucleotides are TGTGCCAGCTTCTACAGGGGGCTAGGGGAGACCCAGTACTTC. Translated, it gives CASFYRGLGETQYF.